This is a list of T cell receptor beta chains from one sample in a study of technical replicates of blood from several donors. Clones were sequenced by immunoSEQ multiplex PCR, and TCRdb holds only the in-frame ones, with some missing. Of roughly 15,000 clones in the sample, about nine tenths are singletons; the top ten hold about 11%. What was sequenced was PBMCs. Receptor source: a human donor in good health. CDR3s include the opening cysteine and the closing phenylalanine or tryptophan. The D gene is left open where the match is weak. Expanded clones are given a class, and other clones once, few, many or no size at all.

v_call,clone_size,j_call,d_call,cdr3_length,cdr3_nt,cdr3_aa
TRBV27,-,TRBJ1-2,-,13,TGTGCCAGCAGTTTAGGTGCAGACTATGGCTACACCTTC,CASSLGADYGYTF
TRBV10-1,-,TRBJ2-7,TRBD1,14,TGCGCCAGCAGTGTGGGGGACAGGGTCTACGAGCAGTACTTC,CASSVGDRVYEQYF
TRBV27,once,TRBJ1-1,-,14,TGTGCCAGCAGTTCGGGTCCCATGAACACTGAAGCTTTCTTT,CASSSGPMNTEAFF
TRBV12-2,once,TRBJ2-2,-,23,TGTGCAAGTCGCTTCAGCTCAGCGGGAGGGCCTCGGATTTACCCCATTTCGATCGGGGAGCTGTTTTTT,CASRFSSAGGPRIYPISIGELFF
TRBV28,few,TRBJ1-4,-,13,TGTGCCAGCCTGGGCGGAGGAGAGGAAAAACTGTTTTTT,CASLGGGEEKLFF
TRBV11-2,-,TRBJ2-7,-,14,TGTGCCAGCAGCGCCGCCAGGGTTGGGTACGAGCAGTACTTC,CASSAARVGYEQYF
TRBV5-6,-,TRBJ2-7,TRBD1,16,TGTGCCAGCAGCTTAGTGGGGACAGGGATGACCTACGAGCAGTACTTC,CASSLVGTGMTYEQYF
TRBV11-2,-,TRBJ2-2,-,13,TGTGCCAGCAGCTCCAGAGGGACCGGGGAGCTGTTTTTT,CASSSRGTGELFF
TRBV19,-,TRBJ1-3,-,12,TGTGCCAGTAGTCCTCGACAGGACACCATATATTTT,CASSPRQDTIYF
TRBV27,medium-sized,TRBJ2-7,TRBD1,13,TGTGCCAGCAGTCCGACAGGGGCTGGCGAGCAGTACTTC,CASSPTGAGEQYF
TRBV6-4,few,TRBJ2-1,-,15,TGTGCCAGCAGTGACTCTAGCGGCTCCTACAATGAGCAGTTCTTC,CASSDSSGSYNEQFF
TRBV28,-,TRBJ1-2,-,12,TGTGCCAGCAGTTTGGGCGAGTATGGCTACACCTTC,CASSLGEYGYTF
TRBV20-1,-,TRBJ1-2,-,11,TGCAGTGCTACCGGAGCCTATGGCTACACCTTC,CSATGAYGYTF
TRBV9,-,TRBJ1-2,-,14,TGTGCCAGCAGCGCTCTTGGAGTTAACTATGGCTACACCTTC,CASSALGVNYGYTF
TRBV18,-,TRBJ2-5,TRBD1,16,TGTGCCAGCTCACCCCCGCACGGGACAGGGCAAGAGACCCAGTACTTC,CASSPPHGTGQETQYF
TRBV6-5,-,TRBJ1-1,TRBD1,14,TGTGCCAGCAGGTATACAGGGGAGAGCACTGAAGCTTTCTTT,CASRYTGESTEAFF
TRBV5-1,-,TRBJ1-6,-,15,TGCGCCAGCAGCTTTACGGGTCATACGCGGGGAGCCCTCCACTTT,CASSFTGHTRGALHF
TRBV7-2,-,TRBJ2-2,-,15,TGTGCCAGCAGCTTTAATTCAGGAGGCACCGGGGAGCTGTTTTTT,CASSFNSGGTGELFF
TRBV5-1,once,TRBJ2-5,-,13,TGCGCCAGCAGCTCGACTATTCAAGAGACCCAGTACTTC,CASSSTIQETQYF
TRBV6-1,-,TRBJ2-1,-,15,TGTGCCAGCAGTGAATACGGGGGCTCCTACAATGAGCAGTTCTTC,CASSEYGGSYNEQFF
TRBV27,-,TRBJ2-1,TRBD2,18,TGTGCCAGCAGTTCGGGACTAGCGGTACCTAGCTCCTACAATGAGCAGTTCTTC,CASSSGLAVPSSYNEQFF
TRBV5-4,few,TRBJ2-7,TRBD2,19,TGTGCCAGCAGCTTTGGACTAGCGGGAGCGTACAACGCCTTATACGAGCAGTACTTC,CASSFGLAGAYNALYEQYF
TRBV19,-,TRBJ2-3,TRBD2,14,TGTGCCACTAGGACTAGCTCCGGTACAGATACGCAGTATTTT,CATRTSSGTDTQYF
TRBV18,-,TRBJ2-6,TRBD1,18,TGTGCCAGCTCGCCCAATACAGGGGGCGCCCCTGGGGCCAACGTCCTGACTTTC,CASSPNTGGAPGANVLTF
TRBV6-1,-,TRBJ1-6,TRBD1,14,TGTGCCAGCAGCCCGACAGGGGGAGAGTCACCCCTCCACTTT,CASSPTGGESPLHF
TRBV6-1,-,TRBJ1-1,TRBD1,16,TGTGCCAGCAGTGAAGGACAGGGGGCAGGGAACACTGAAGCTTTCTTT,CASSEGQGAGNTEAFF
TRBV9,-,TRBJ1-5,-,13,TGTGCCAGCAGCGTTTCGGGAGATCAGCCCCAGCATTTT,CASSVSGDQPQHF
TRBV28,-,TRBJ2-3,TRBD2,15,TGTGCCAGCAGTTTCGCGGGAGGGCCCCCAGATACGCAGTATTTT,CASSFAGGPPDTQYF
TRBV27,-,TRBJ1-5,-,16,TGTGCCAGCAGTTTTAAGGGGTTGAGTGGCAATCAGCCCCAGCATTTT,CASSFKGLSGNQPQHF
TRBV13,-,TRBJ2-6,-,14,TGTGCCAGCAGCGGGAGAACTGGGGCCAACGTCCTGACTTTC,CASSGRTGANVLTF
TRBV7-3,-,TRBJ2-2,-,15,TGTGCCAGCAGCTTAATGGGGCTTCGCACCGGGGAGCTGTTTTTT,CASSLMGLRTGELFF
TRBV30,once,TRBJ2-2,-,13,TGTGCCTGGAGTGTACTTTCCACCGGGGAGCTGTTTTTT,CAWSVLSTGELFF
TRBV15,-,TRBJ2-1,TRBD1,16,TGTGCCACCAGCAGAGGACGGGACAGGGGTTTAACTGAGCAGTTCTTC,CATSRGRDRGLTEQFF
TRBV5-8,once,TRBJ2-1,TRBD2,13,TGTGCCAGCAGCGCAGGACTAGCGGGAATTGTGTTCTTC,CASSAGLAGIVFF
TRBV11-2,-,TRBJ2-1,-,12,TGTGCCAGCAGCTTAGCTGACAATGAGCAGTTCTTC,CASSLADNEQFF
TRBV6-6,-,TRBJ2-3,TRBD1,15,TGTGCCAGCAGCGTAGGGACAGGGAGGCCAGATACGCAGTATTTT,CASSVGTGRPDTQYF
TRBV7-8,-,TRBJ2-1,TRBD2,16,TGTGCCAGCAGCTTAGGGGGCGGGAGTTTCATCAATGAGCAGTTCTTC,CASSLGGGSFINEQFF
TRBV28,few,TRBJ1-2,TRBD1,14,TGTGCCATGCAACCGGGACAGGGATTCGCTGGCTACACCTTC,CAMQPGQGFAGYTF
TRBV7-2,-,TRBJ1-1,TRBD1,14,TGTGCCAGCAGCTTACTGCCGGGACAGATTATAGCTTTCTTT,CASSLLPGQIIAFF
TRBV27,-,TRBJ2-3,-,15,TGTGCCAGCAGTTTACGAGGACAGAGCACAGATACGCAGTATTTT,CASSLRGQSTDTQYF
TRBV6-1,-,TRBJ2-1,-,14,TGTGCCAGCGACGAGGCAGGGCCCTACAATGAGCAGTTCTTC,CASDEAGPYNEQFF
TRBV7-9,-,TRBJ1-2,-,18,TGTGCCAGCAGCTTAGGATCGCGGTCAGGGGCAGCTGACTATGGCTACACCTTC,CASSLGSRSGAADYGYTF
TRBV4-2,-,TRBJ2-1,TRBD2,15,TGTGCCAGCAGCCAAGGGTCTAGCGGGAGCCATGAGCAGTTCTTC,CASSQGSSGSHEQFF
TRBV28,-,TRBJ1-1,-,13,TGTGCCAGCTTCAAATCAGGGGCTCGTGAAGCTTTCTTT,CASFKSGAREAFF
TRBV7-6,-,TRBJ2-5,TRBD2,16,TGTGCCAGCAGCTTAGAGGCTAGCGGGAGTTCGGAGACCCAGTACTTC,CASSLEASGSSETQYF
TRBV5-4,-,TRBJ1-2,-,14,TGTGCCAGCAGCGGGGGGGGTCAGAACTATGGCTACACCTTC,CASSGGGQNYGYTF
TRBV7-2,-,TRBJ2-3,-,13,TGTGCCAGCAGCTTTTTTTCGAGTGATACGCAGTATTTT,CASSFFSSDTQYF
TRBV5-1,-,TRBJ2-7,TRBD1,14,TGCGCCAGCAGACCGGGACAGGACTCCTACGAGCAGTACTTC,CASRPGQDSYEQYF
TRBV13,few,TRBJ2-7,-,11,TGTGCCAGCAGCTCGTCCTACGAGCAGTACTTC,CASSSSYEQYF
TRBV6-1,-,TRBJ2-5,TRBD2,16,TGTGCCAGCAGTGAAGCGCCGAGTAGCGGGGGGGAGACCCAGTACTTC,CASSEAPSSGGETQYF
TRBV5-1,-,TRBJ2-6,-,15,TGCGCCAGCAGCTTGGGCGGCCCTGGGGCCAACGTCCTGACTTTC,CASSLGGPGANVLTF